These 26 T cell receptor beta chains originate from one sample sequenced in a study of human T cells and chemical hapten exposure. The time point: healthy volunteer bleed at 6 weeks. Extraction of total RNA was performed on unfractionated whole blood. TCRdb processed the RACE reads anew with MiXCR; each CDR3 protein has one entry. The table shows 65,000 or so distinct CDR3 sequences, with roughly 6.1% occurring only once. The sequencing input was whole blood. The receptors here all came from a female donor in good health. Some clones in this sample may be carry-over from other donors' samples.

This clonotype was seen many times. The rearrangement links TRBV4-2 to TRBJ2-7, with 7 bases that match TRBD2. CDR3 size: 15 residues. The J segment lost 3 bases and the V segment lost 2 bases, leaving 7 bases of the junction unmatched. Germline V gives CDR1 LGHNA, CDR2 YNFKEQ. DNA of the CDR3: TGTGCCAGCAGCCAAAGTTCCAGCGGGAACTACGAGCAGTACTTC. It translates to CASSQSSSGNYEQYF.

This clonotype was picked up many times. CDR3 nucleotide sequence: TGTGCCAGCAGTTTACCCCCCTACGAGCAGTACTTC. Its translation is CASSLPPYEQYF. This rearrangement joins TRBV28 to TRBJ2-7; no clear D gene. The germline V and J ends were trimmed by 2 bases and 2 bases, with 4 bases remaining between them. Germline V gene lookup returns CDR1 MDHEN and CDR2 SYDVKM. This CDR3 region has 12 residues.

This clonotype was recorded many times. The V and J genes are TRBV9 and TRBJ2-3; D gene unclear. CDR3 length equals 12 residues. V shed 0 bases and J shed 4 bases, with 3 bases lying between them. CDR1 and CDR2 from the germline V gene are SGDLS and YYNGEE. CDR3 sequence reads: CASSVDSDTQYF. The CDR3 region has the DNA TGTGCCAGCAGCGTAGACTCAGATACGCAGTATTTT.

This clonotype was detected many times. V and J are TRBV7-2 and TRBJ1-1, with a weak D call TRBD1 (6 bases). Looked up from germline, CDR1 is SGHTA and CDR2 is FQGNSA. The CDR3 is 13 residues long. Deletions cut 4 bases from V and 6 bases from J, with 12 bases between. The CDR3 spells CASSSQGIAEAFF. For the CDR3, the DNA is TGTGCCAGCAGCTCGCAGGGGATAGCTGAAGCTTTCTTT.

This clonotype was recorded a few times. The chain links TRBV24-1 to TRBJ1-4; D perhaps matches TRBD1 (5 bases). Trimming stripped 3 bases from V and 2 bases from J, with 12 bases between. CDR3 length: 16 amino acids. The germline gives CDR1 KGHDR, CDR2 SFDVKD. The DNA for the CDR3 is TGTGCCACCAGTGATGGGGGAAAGGGGACTAATGAAAAACTGTTTTTT. It yields the protein CATSDGGKGTNEKLFF.

The chain has TRBV7-9 and TRBJ2-1; TRBD2 agrees at 11 bases. The length of the CDR3 is 17 residues. The trim removed 2 bases at V and 4 bases at J, leaving 7 bases unmatched. Looked up from germline, CDR1 is SEHNR and CDR2 is FQNEAQ (reference sequence). CDR3 in amino acids: CASSLLAGGGIYNEQFF. CDR3 DNA: TGTGCCAGCAGCTTACTAGCGGGAGGTGGAATATACAATGAGCAGTTCTTC.

This clonotype was found many times. This rearrangement joins TRBV28 to TRBJ2-5; D is ambiguous. The CDR3 covers 15 residues. Germline V gene lookup returns CDR1 MDHEN and CDR2 SYDVKM. The V and J ends lost 2 bases and 2 bases respectively, with 12 bases between them. CDR3 bases: TGTGCCAGCAGTTTAGTCGACACTGGGCAAGAGACCCAGTACTTC. It codes for CASSLVDTGQETQYF.

This clonotype was found many times. This chain links TRBV20-1 with TRBJ2-7; possibly TRBD1 or TRBD2 for D (5 bases each). V gave up 1 base and J gave up 2 bases, with 27 bases separating them. The CDR3 is made up of 19 amino acids. Germline assignment: CDR1 DFQATT and CDR2 SNEGSKA (reference sequence). The CDR3 loop is CSARGLKGGLWDGPYEQYF. The CDR3 bases are TGCAGTGCTAGAGGACTAAAAGGCGGATTATGGGACGGACCCTACGAGCAGTACTTC.

This clonotype came up many times. The chain couples TRBV2 to TRBJ2-1, with D perhaps given as TRBD1 or TRBD2 (6 bases each). From germline, CDR1 is SNHLY and CDR2 FYNNEI. V lost 5 bases, J lost 5 bases, and 19 bases lay in between. The CDR3 is made up of 16 amino acids. CDR3 nucleotides: TGTGCCAGCAGTTTGGGAAGGGGGGACGGAAACAATGAGCAGTTCTTC. Translating it yields CASSLGRGDGNNEQFF.

In this sample, this clonotype turned up many times. The chain carries TRBV30 and TRBJ2-3, with TRBD2 matching over 14 bases. This CDR3 is built from 16 residues. With V trimmed by 1 base and J by 2 bases, 2 bases remained unmatched. CDR1 GTSNPN and CDR2 SVGIG come from the germline V gene (reference sequence). The CDR3 sequence is CAWSAGLAGVTDTQYF. DNA of the CDR3: TGTGCCTGGAGTGCGGGACTAGCGGGAGTCACAGATACGCAGTATTTT.

This clonotype showed up many times. CDR3 loop: CASSVTGDETQYF. The DNA for the CDR3 is TGCGCCAGCAGCGTGACAGGGGATGAGACCCAGTACTTC. The rearrangement links TRBV5-1 to TRBJ2-5, with 8 bases lining up with TRBD1. Per germline, CDR1 SGHRS and CDR2 YFSETQ. Germline trimming cut 4 bases from V and 5 bases from J; bases unmatched to any gene: 4. This CDR3 comprises 13 residues.

At least ten counts were recorded for this clonotype. This chain joins TRBV18 and TRBJ2-4; 9 bases agree with TRBD1. Per germline, CDR1 KGHSH and CDR2 LQKENI. This CDR3 spans 16 amino acids. V lost 3 bases and J lost 3; bases outside the gene matches: 6. CDR3 protein: CASSPLTDRGKNIQYF. CDR3 sequence (DNA): TGTGCCAGCTCACCTCTTACGGACAGGGGCAAAAACATTCAGTACTTC. The whole variable domain, remainder taken from reference TRBV18 and TRBJ2-4, is NAGVMQNPRHLVRRRGQEARLRCSPMKGHSHVYWYRQLPEEGLKFMVYLQKENIIDESGMPKERFSAEFPKEGPSILRIQQVVRGDSAAYFCASSPLTDRGKNIQYFGAGTRLSVL.

The rearrangement uses TRBV11-2 and TRBJ2-3, with TRBD2 as a possible D gene (6 bases). The CDR3 contains 17 residues. The germline V gene encodes CDR1 SGHAT and CDR2 FQNNGV. Trimming stripped 0 bases from V and 1 base from J, with 14 bases between. The CDR3 loop reads CASSLELAGWGTDTQYF. DNA for the CDR3: TGTGCCAGCAGCTTAGAACTAGCAGGTTGGGGCACAGATACGCAGTATTTT.

This clonotype has more than one count but fewer than ten. The chain combines TRBV20-1 with TRBJ2-7, with 11 bases fitting TRBD2. Germline V gene sequence: CDR1 DFQATT, CDR2 SNEGSKA (reference sequence). The trim removed 3 bases at V and 5 bases at J, leaving 12 bases unmatched. The CDR3 sequence is 16 residues long. This chain's CDR3 is CSASSGRANMFHEQYF. The CDR3 DNA follows: TGCAGTGCTAGTAGCGGGAGGGCCAATATGTTCCACGAGCAGTACTTC.

This clonotype was seen repeatedly, ten times or more. The chain recombines TRBV5-1 with TRBJ1-1; D is unresolved. V lost 4 bases and J lost 2, with 9 bases in between. The CDR3 extends over 13 amino acids. Germline CDR1 reads SGHRS; CDR2 reads YFSETQ. The CDR3 loop is CASSAGYNTEAFF. The DNA for the CDR3 is TGCGCCAGCAGCGCAGGCTACAACACTGAAGCTTTCTTT.

This clonotype was counted many times. J is TRBJ2-3 and V is TRBV27; 11 nucleotides line up with TRBD2. V gave up 5 bases and J gave up 4 bases; unmatched junction bases: 11. This CDR3 is built from 17 residues. CDR1 is MNHEY and CDR2 is SMNVEV in the germline V gene (reference sequence). CDR3 protein: CASSGTYSGRAPDTQYF. The CDR3 DNA sequence: TGTGCCAGCAGTGGCACCTATAGCGGGAGGGCCCCAGATACGCAGTATTTT.

There are many counts of this clonotype. This chain joins TRBV29-1 and TRBJ2-3, with D maybe TRBD2 (6 bases). The CDR3 runs 15 residues. The V end was cut by 0 bases, the J end by 2 bases, with 12 bases between. CDR1 is SQVTM and CDR2 is ANQGSEA in the germline V gene. Here the CDR3 DNA reads TGCAGCGTTGAAGATTCGGGGAGGTACACAGATACGCAGTATTTT. Residues: CSVEDSGRYTDTQYF.

This clonotype has a handful of counts. The chain recombines TRBV10-2 with TRBJ2-3; no reliable D call. Between the trimmed V and J ends, which lost 7 bases and 4 bases, there was a span of 12 bases. The CDR3 loop spans 13 amino acids. Per the germline V gene, CDR1 is WSHSY and CDR2 is SAAADI. CDR3 sequence reads: CASTISRPDTQYF. The CDR3 coding sequence is TGCGCCAGCACTATCAGTCGCCCAGATACGCAGTATTTT.

This clonotype showed up many times. At one boundary the junction diverges from the germline segment, which might be a read error. The gene calls are TRBV27 and TRBJ1-2; 11 bases agree with TRBD1. The CDR3 is 15 residues long. Germline V gene lookup returns CDR1 MNHEY and CDR2 SMNVEV (reference sequence). The CDR3 DNA follows: TGTGCCAGCAGTTTGGACAGGGGGCGAGAAGGGGGCTACACATTC. Residues: CASSLDRGREGGYTF.

There are a few counts of this clonotype. The DNA of the CDR3 is TGTGCCAGCAGCCTGGCCGGGGTCACTGAAGCTTTCTTT. This gives the protein CASSLAGVTEAFF. V and J are TRBV7-9 and TRBJ1-1; D not resolved. The V end was cut by 5 bases, the J end by 4 bases, with 11 bases between. CDR1 and CDR2 from the germline V gene are SEHNR and FQNEAQ (reference sequence). This CDR3 spans 13 amino acids. Using reference TRBV7-9 and TRBJ1-1 for the parts outside the CDR3, the full variable domain is DTGVSQNPRHKITKRGQNVTFRCDPISEHNRLYWYRQTLGQGPEFLTYFQNEAQLEKSRLLSDRFSAERPKGSFSTLEIQRTEQGDSAMYLCASSLAGVTEAFFGQGTRLTVV.

This clonotype was counted between two and nine times. The chain recombines TRBV30 with TRBJ2-7; perhaps TRBD1 as D (6 bases). V lost 2 bases to trimming and J lost 2 bases, with 13 bases between them. The CDR3 is made up of 14 amino acids. Germline V lookup: CDR1 GTSNPN, CDR2 SVGIG (reference sequence). The CDR3 protein is CAWSPGQGPYEQYF. The CDR3 DNA is TGTGCCTGGAGTCCCGGTCAGGGGCCCTACGAGCAGTACTTC.

CDR3 nucleotides: TGTGCCAGCAGCCAAGATGTGGGGTACACTGAAGCTTTCTTT. Translating gives CASSQDVGYTEAFF. The chain couples TRBV14 to TRBJ1-1, with no clear D. The CDR3 totals 14 residues. Germline CDR1 is SGHDN and CDR2 is FVKESK. V was cut by 0 bases and J by 3 bases, with 8 bases left in between.

This clonotype was recorded at least ten times. The V gene is TRBV15, the J gene TRBJ1-2; TRBD1 matches at 8 bases. The CDR3 has 16 residues. CDR1 and CDR2 from the germline V gene are LNHNV and YYDKDF (reference sequence). V gave up 5 bases and J gave up 2 bases; unmatched junction bases: 10. The CDR3 DNA reads as TGTGCCACCAGCGCCGGGGTCGGACAGGGCAACTATGGCTACACCTTC. Protein: CATSAGVGQGNYGYTF. Full variable domain (rest looked up from reference TRBV15 and TRBJ1-2): DAMVIQNPRYQVTQFGKPVTLSCSQTLNHNVMYWYQQKSSQAPKLLFHYYDKDFNNEADTPDNFQSRRPNTSFCFLDIRSPGLGDTAMYLCATSAGVGQGNYGYTFGSGTRLTVV.

This rearrangement joins TRBV20-1 to TRBJ2-3; D unresolved. The CDR3 covers 14 residues. The germline V and J ends were trimmed by 4 bases and 4 bases, with 15 bases remaining between them. Germline V gives CDR1 DFQATT, CDR2 SNEGSKA (reference sequence). Written as DNA, the CDR3 is TGCAGTGCTACTCCCGGCGGAACCGCAGATACGCAGTATTTT. Translation: CSATPGGTADTQYF.

This clonotype was seen many times. The chain uses TRBV6-5 and TRBJ1-4; no clear D gene. The germline V and J ends were trimmed by 5 bases and 6 bases, with 16 bases remaining between them. Per the germline V gene, CDR1 is MNHEY and CDR2 is SVGAGI. CDR3 length equals 15 residues. CDR3 DNA sequence: TGTGCCAGCAGTCCTGTGGTTGGAGGGTATGAAAAACTGTTTTTT. The encoded protein is CASSPVVGGYEKLFF.

The chain uses TRBV29-1 and TRBJ2-1; D could derive from TRBD1 or TRBD2 (5 bases each). This CDR3 has 13 amino acids. V shed 4 bases and J shed 0 bases, with 7 bases lying between them. Germline assignment: CDR1 SQVTM and CDR2 ANQGSEA. The CDR3 sequence is CSVARGSYNEQFF. As DNA, the CDR3 is TGCAGCGTTGCGAGGGGCTCCTACAATGAGCAGTTCTTC.